The present entry profiles one T cell receptor beta chain with its context. What it binds is unknown. This sample was included in a study of long-term antiretroviral therapy in people with HIV. Survey level was the resolution at which the v3.0 immunoSEQ assay ran. The protocol was immunoSEQ multiplex PCR, while the TCRdb copy is restricted to in-frame clones and leaves out a portion. Of 42,000 or so clones in the sample, 85% to 90% were seen once. CDR1 SEHNR and CDR2 FQNEAQ come from the germline V gene (reference sequence). V trimming: 7 bases; J trimming: 7 bases; junction bases outside the gene matches: 10. The CDR3 spans 15 residues. Whole-study results and caveats: Specimen acquisition occurred between the mid-2000s and the late 2010s, potentially under older ART regimens.

This rearrangement joins TRBV7-9 to TRBJ1-6; 7 nucleotides align to TRBD1. Sequenced here: unsorted PBMCs, sampled 1.2 years after starting antiretroviral therapy. This clonotype was sampled from a woman aged 45-60 years with HIV. CDR3 coding DNA: TGTGCCAGCAAAATCGAAGGGGGCCTAAATTCACCCCTCCACTTT. Its translation: CASKIEGGLNSPLHF.